This entry describes one TCR beta chain. Antigen: not known. This sample is part of a study of fetal regulatory T cell absence and autoimmunity. Regarding the study as a whole: Compared with cord blood, pancreas showed oligoclonal TCR enrichment, some clones over 85-fold. Broadly similar TRB gene family usage was seen in pancreas and cord blood. In IPEX syndrome, oligoclonal enrichment was read as supporting prenatal antigen-driven autoimmunity in the pancreas.

Sequenced by immunoSEQ multiplex PCR; TCRdb stores in-frame clones only, minus some. The sample lists roughly 95,000 clones; around 72% were seen once. The source of this sequence is a male donor with IPEX syndrome. The specimen sequenced was pancreas tissue.

The CDR3 DNA is TGTGCCAGCTCACCCTCCTGGACAGGGGCGAACACCGGGGAGCTGTTTTTT. Translating it yields CASSPSWTGANTGELFF. The chain is built from TRBV18 and TRBJ2-2; 9 nucleotides agree with TRBD1. J lost 0 bases, V lost 3 bases, and 5 bases had no gene match. The V gene's germline CDR1 is KGHSH and CDR2 LQKENI. This CDR3 region has 17 residues.